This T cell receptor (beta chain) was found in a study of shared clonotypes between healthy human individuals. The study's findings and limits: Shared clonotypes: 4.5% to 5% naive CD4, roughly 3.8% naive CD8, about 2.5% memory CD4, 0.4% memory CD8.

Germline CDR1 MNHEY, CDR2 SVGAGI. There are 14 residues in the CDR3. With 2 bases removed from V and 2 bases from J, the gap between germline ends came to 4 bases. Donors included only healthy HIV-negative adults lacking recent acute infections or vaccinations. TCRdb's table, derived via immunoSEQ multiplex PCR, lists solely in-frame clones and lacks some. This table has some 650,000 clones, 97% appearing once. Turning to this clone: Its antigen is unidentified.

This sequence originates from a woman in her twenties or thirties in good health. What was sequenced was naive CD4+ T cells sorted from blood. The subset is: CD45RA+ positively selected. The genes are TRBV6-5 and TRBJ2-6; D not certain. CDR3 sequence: CASSYAPGANVLTF. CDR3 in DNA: TGTGCCAGCAGTTACGCCCCTGGGGCCAACGTCCTGACTTTC.